This record concerns one T cell receptor beta chain sequence. This clone was found a few times. The antigen this receptor binds is unknown. No base quality information exists; no much larger clone differs at one position. The immunoSEQ Assay, a bias-controlled multiplex PCR, was used to amplify TCRbeta CDR3 regions from genomic DNA. Per the original workflow: The number of nucleated cells in each sample was estimated from the amplification of reference gene primers within the assay. To quantify the absolute abundance of each unique TCRbeta CDR3 rearrangement, sequence reads were collapsed and filtered. For each sample, productive Simpson clonality was calculated as the square root of Simpson's diversity index across productive rearrangements. TCRdb carries this immuneACCESS record with in-frame sequences only. Its versions omit some clonotypes, under half of them owing to an unresolved V gene in the studies checked, with the rest unexplained. The D gene and trimming were derived from the DNA, and the V and J assignments and clone size from that table. For this sample the table gives 100,000 to 150,000 clones, of which around 63% were detected only once. The top ten clonotypes cover 2.2% of the sample.

The data were taken from a study of blood T cell repertoires in COVID-19 (dated by TCRdb to about 2020). For the wider study: Samples from collaborators originated in the United States, Italy and Spain and spanned both the acute and convalescent phases of COVID-19. The sample metadata nearly always contained a de-identified subject ID, COVID-19 status, age in years and sex. The repertoires were made available in a free public database intended to serve as a resource for research on the immune response to SARS-CoV-2. The prospective study material was composed of cDNA or gDNA derived from T cells, B-cell-depleted T cells, or PBMCs. Samples were obtained from the ongoing ImmuneRACE study (first 160 participants) and from 1,000 to 1,500 subjects provided by 6 global collaborators. Where available, HLA class I and class II types were taken from metadata supplied by the sample provider and were not determined by assay-based typing. Subjects who had been exposed to COVID-19, were actively infected with it, or had recovered from it provided the deeply sampled blood TCRbeta repertoires that made up the dataset.

What the research found in general, with its limitations: The amount of clinical and demographic metadata varied by source and participant and was provided uncurated.

Collaborating institutions collected whole blood in K2EDTA tubes following their own protocols. For TCRbeta analysis, collaborator samples were shipped as frozen whole blood, as isolated PBMCs, or as DNA extracted from either sample type. The sample taken for sequencing was peripheral blood. This sequence was found in a woman aged 70-85 years with acute or convalescent COVID-19.

Read as DNA, the sequence is TGCGCCAGCAGCTTGGAATCGTCGTCGGGGGAGCAGTACTTC. It translates to CASSLESSSGEQYF. The chain uses TRBV5-1 and TRBJ2-7; 5 matching bases give a weak D call of TRBD2. According to the germline V gene, CDR1 reads SGHRS and CDR2 reads YFSETQ. Taken from cysteine to phenylalanine, the CDR3 has 14 residues. Only the CDR3 DNA is retained, 42 bases long and in frame from the first base. The junction shows trimming of 0 bases on V and 7 bases on J, plus 14 bases between the germline ends.